This passage covers 23 T cell receptor beta chains from one sample sequenced in a study of blood T cell repertoires in COVID-19 (TCRdb year 2020). The method behind the library was the immunoSEQ multiplex PCR assay. Here the immuneACCESS table is served through TCRdb, limited to in-frame sequences with V and J called. Missing clones are a known gap in these copies; in checked studies unresolved V genes cover under half, and the rest lacks a known reason. The sample has some 250,000 clones on record, around 83% of them singletons. The ten top clones hold 8.5% to 10% of the sample. Material for sequencing was peripheral blood. The receptors here all came from a man aged 35-49 years with active or convalescent COVID-19.

The CDR3 protein is CASSIGSIETQYF. CDR3 in DNA: TGTGCCAGTAGTATTGGTAGTATAGAGACCCAGTACTTC. V usage is TRBV19 and J usage is TRBJ2-5; D remains unclear. The CDR3 extends over 13 amino acids. Germline CDR1 is LNHDA and CDR2 is SQIVND (reference sequence). The ends were cut back, 3 bases at V and 4 bases at J, with 9 bases in the middle.

This rearrangement joins TRBV28 to TRBJ2-7, with D perhaps TRBD1 (5 bases). V was trimmed by 2 bases and J by 2 bases, leaving 13 bases between them. This CDR3 is 15 amino acids long. Germline V lookup: CDR1 MDHEN, CDR2 SYDVKM. The CDR3, as DNA: TGTGCCAGCAGTTTAACGGCAACAGGAACCTACGAGCAGTACTTC. This encodes CASSLTATGTYEQYF.

This chain connects TRBV29-1 to TRBJ1-4; TRBD1 might be the D (6 bases). V lost 5 bases to trimming and J lost 2 bases, with 12 bases between them. Germline loops: CDR1 SQVTM, CDR2 ANQGSEA. The CDR3 has 14 residues. The CDR3 loop reads CSVRDNWTNEKLFF. CDR3 nucleotides: TGCAGCGTTAGGGACAATTGGACTAATGAAAAACTGTTTTTT.

This chain joins TRBV7-2 and TRBJ1-2; 7 nucleotides agree with TRBD1. The V segment lost 1 base and the J segment 5 bases; nucleotides outside the gene matches: 4. The CDR3 sequence is 14 residues long. Germline V gene lookup returns CDR1 SGHTA and CDR2 FQGNSA. The CDR3 sequence: CASSLGTGRYGYTF. The CDR3 nucleotides are TGTGCCAGCAGCTTAGGGACAGGACGTTATGGCTACACCTTC.

This clone was detected a few times. The genes are TRBV6-4 and TRBJ1-5; D call uncertain. The ends were cut back, 3 bases at V and 6 bases at J, with 15 bases in the middle. The length of the CDR3 is 15 residues. Germline V gene sequence: CDR1 MRHNA, CDR2 SNTAGT. CDR3 amino acids: CASSEARPGGQPQHF. In nucleotides, the CDR3 is TGTGCCAGCAGTGAGGCTAGGCCCGGAGGTCAGCCCCAGCATTTT.

The chain is built from TRBV29-1 and TRBJ1-2; tentatively, D is TRBD1 (6 bases). The ends were cut back, 4 bases at V and 6 bases at J, with 21 bases in the middle. The CDR3 sequence is 15 residues long. Germline V gene sequence: CDR1 SQVTM, CDR2 ANQGSEA. CDR3 in DNA: TGCAGCGTTGCGGCAGGGGTATTAATGAAAAATGGCTACACCTTC. Protein: CSVAAGVLMKNGYTF. The variable domain in full, completed from reference TRBV29-1 and TRBJ1-2, reads SAVISQKPSRDICQRGTSLTIQCQVDSQVTMMFWYRQQPGQSLTLIATANQGSEATYESGFVIDKFPISRPNLTFSTLTVSNMSPEDSSIYLCSVAAGVLMKNGYTFGSGTRLTVV.

The rearrangement joins TRBV6-6 to TRBJ2-1, with TRBD2 matching 11 bases. The CDR3 totals 17 residues. V dropped 5 bases and J dropped 0; count of bases not matched to a gene: 6. Germline values: CDR1 MNHNY, CDR2 SVGAGI (reference sequence). CDR3 sequence: CASSPLAGGRSYNEQFF. For the CDR3, the DNA is TGTGCCAGCAGTCCTCTAGCGGGGGGCCGCTCCTACAATGAGCAGTTCTTC.

The chain joins TRBV2 to TRBJ2-2; D not certain. CDR3 length equals 14 residues. V gave up 4 bases and J gave up 1 base, with 7 bases separating them. Germline V gene sequence: CDR1 SNHLY, CDR2 FYNNEI. The CDR3 coding sequence is TGTGCCAGCAGTGGTCTAGTGAACACCGGGGAGCTGTTTTTT. The encoded protein is CASSGLVNTGELFF. Full variable domain (missing parts from reference TRBV2 and TRBJ2-2): EPEVTQTPSHQVTQMGQEVILRCVPISNHLYFYWYRQILGQKVEFLVSFYNNEISEKSEIFDDQFSVERPDGSNFTLKIRSTKLEDSAMYFCASSGLVNTGELFFGEGSRLTVL.

Details on this clone: This sample includes further DNA sequences coding for the same CDR3. The V and J genes are TRBV7-9 and TRBJ2-7; D perhaps matches TRBD2 (5 bases). Germline loops: CDR1 SEHNR, CDR2 FQNEAQ (reference sequence). Trimming pared 5 bases from V and 0 bases from J, leaving 8 bases between. The length of the CDR3 is 13 residues. For the CDR3, the DNA is TGTGCCAGCAGCGTCAGCGGCTCCTACGAGCAGTACTTC. Protein sequence: CASSVSGSYEQYF.

V is TRBV4-2 and J is TRBJ1-2; D gene ambiguous. V was clipped by 2 bases and J by 2 bases, with 15 bases between them. This CDR3 spans 16 amino acids. Germline V gene sequence: CDR1 LGHNA, CDR2 YNFKEQ. The CDR3 DNA is TGTGCCAGCAGCCAAAGGGAGGTTAAGTCGAACTATGGCTACACCTTC. Its protein is CASSQREVKSNYGYTF.

V usage is TRBV7-9 and J usage is TRBJ2-1; 9 bases are shared with TRBD2. In germline, CDR1 is SEHNR, CDR2 FQNEAQ (reference sequence). The CDR3 length is 16 residues. Unmatched junction bases numbered 9, after V lost 5 bases and J lost 4 bases. For the CDR3, the DNA is TGTGCCAGCAGCCTGCCTAGCGGGATATGGTACAATGAGCAGTTCTTC. Protein sequence: CASSLPSGIWYNEQFF.

V usage is TRBV18 and J usage is TRBJ2-7; D is possibly TRBD1 (5 bases). V lost 6 bases and J 3 bases, leaving 15 bases between the germline ends. This CDR3 comprises 14 residues. CDR1 and CDR2 from the germline V gene are KGHSH and LQKENI. The CDR3 loop is CASSSEAGLYEQYF. CDR3 bases: TGTGCCAGCTCTTCCGAAGCAGGGCTCTACGAGCAGTACTTC.

The CDR3 sequence is CASSQPNREGPYEQYF. The CDR3 region has the DNA TGCGCCAGCAGTCAGCCAAACAGGGAGGGACCCTACGAGCAGTACTTC. J is TRBJ2-7 and V is TRBV23-1, with D possibly being TRBD2 (7 bases). TRBV23-1 is known as an ORF, though its function is uncertain. Trimming left V 3 bases short and J 2 bases short, with 17 bases between. The CDR3 length is 16 residues.

The gene calls are TRBV6-2 or TRBV6-3 and TRBJ1-2; tentatively, D is TRBD1 (5 bases). This CDR3 comprises 16 residues. In germline, CDR1 is MNHEY, CDR2 SVGEGT. V was clipped by 2 bases and J by 5 bases, with 18 bases between them. CDR3 nucleotides: TGTGCCAGCAGTTACCCTGCGGGGCGTTTGAAGTATGGCTACACCTTC. Translation gives CASSYPAGRLKYGYTF.

The V gene is TRBV18, the J gene TRBJ2-1; tentative D call: TRBD1 (6 bases). Trimming shortened V by 7 bases and J by 12 bases, and 19 bases separated the two germline ends. Germline values: CDR1 KGHSH, CDR2 LQKENI. The CDR3 length is 13 residues. The chain's CDR3 is CASWTVGRLGQFF. CDR3 sequence (DNA): TGTGCCAGCTGGACAGTTGGTCGCCTCGGGCAGTTCTTC.

The chain joins TRBV9 to TRBJ1-2; D possibly corresponds to TRBD1 (5 bases). Per the germline V gene, CDR1 is SGDLS and CDR2 is YYNGEE. V shed 4 bases and J shed 8 bases, with 24 bases lying between them. CDR3 length: 16 residues. CDR3 sequence reads: CASSSFRTGGRGGYTF. Here the CDR3 DNA reads TGTGCCAGCAGCTCCTTCCGAACCGGGGGGAGAGGAGGCTACACCTTC. Filled out from reference TRBV9 and TRBJ1-2, the complete variable domain reads DSGVTQTPKHLITATGQRVTLRCSPRSGDLSVYWYQQSLDQGLQFLIQYYNGEERAKGNILERFSAQQFPDLHSELNLSSLELGDSALYFCASSSFRTGGRGGYTFGSGTRLTVV.

CDR3 sequence: CASSQDSLIHRGLYNEQFF. The CDR3 nucleotides read TGCGCCAGCAGCCAAGATAGCTTAATCCACAGGGGGCTTTACAATGAGCAGTTCTTC. The chain combines TRBV4-3 with TRBJ2-1; 9 nucleotides align to TRBD1. Germline V gives CDR1 LGHNA, CDR2 YSLEER. This CDR3 comprises 19 residues. Unmatched junction bases numbered 13, after V lost 0 bases and J lost 4 bases.

This sequence joins TRBV2 and TRBJ1-6; 7 bases agree with TRBD1. Germline V lookup: CDR1 SNHLY, CDR2 FYNNEI. Trimming removed 6 bases from V and 7 bases from J; junction bases left unmatched: 3. This CDR3 has 13 amino acids. Here the CDR3 reads CASRDRANSPLHF. The DNA for the CDR3 is TGTGCCAGCAGAGACAGGGCGAATTCACCCCTCCACTTT.

The rearrangement joins TRBV10-3 to TRBJ1-2, with 10 positions matching TRBD1. The ends lost 7 bases at V and 4 bases at J; junction bases unmatched: 6. CDR3 length: 14 amino acids. Germline V gene sequence: CDR1 ENHRY, CDR2 SYGVKD. The CDR3 nucleotides read TGTGCCATCAAATCGACAGGGGGCGGCTATGGCTACACCTTC. As protein: CAIKSTGGGYGYTF.

The rearrangement links TRBV21-1 to TRBJ2-1; the table names TRBD1, a call not compared with the DNA. TRBV21-1 is annotated as a pseudogene. CDR3 length equals 17 residues. This CDR3 reads CASSKRPGQGGYNEQFF. For the CDR3, the DNA is TGTGCCAGCAGCAAACGACCGGGACAGGGAGGCTACAATGAGCAGTTCTTC.

V gene TRBV7-9 combines with J gene TRBJ2-1; the match to TRBD1 covers 8 bases. J was trimmed by 8 bases and V by 0 bases; bases with no gene match: 6. Germline values: CDR1 SEHNR, CDR2 FQNEAQ (reference sequence). This CDR3 is 15 amino acids long. The CDR3 DNA reads as TGTGCCAGCAGCTTAGCCAGGACAGGGCTCGATGAGCAGTTCTTC. This sequence encodes CASSLARTGLDEQFF. Based on the CDR3 plus reference TRBV7-9 and TRBJ2-1, the full variable domain is DTGVSQNPRHKITKRGQNVTFRCDPISEHNRLYWYRQTLGQGPEFLTYFQNEAQLEKSRLLSDRFSAERPKGSFSTLEIQRTEQGDSAMYLCASSLARTGLDEQFFGPGTRLTVL.

This clone was seen a handful of times. This sequence joins TRBV30 and TRBJ2-2; the D gene is possibly TRBD1 (5 bases). CDR3 length: 13 residues. Germline lookup yields CDR1 GTSNPN and CDR2 SVGIG (reference sequence). V lost 0 bases and J lost 3, with 5 bases in between. The CDR3 region has the DNA TGTGCCTGGAGTGTAGGGGACACCGGGGAGCTGTTTTTT. It codes for CAWSVGDTGELFF.

The genes are TRBV6-1 and TRBJ1-1; 7 positions agree with TRBD1. Trimming took 2 bases from V and 0 from J; bases not matched to a gene: 6. The CDR3 is 16 amino acids. Germline-derived CDR1 and CDR2 are MNHNS and SASEGT. CDR3 nucleotides: TGTGCCAGCAGTGAAAATTGGGGACAGCTGAACACTGAAGCTTTCTTT. Translation gives CASSENWGQLNTEAFF.